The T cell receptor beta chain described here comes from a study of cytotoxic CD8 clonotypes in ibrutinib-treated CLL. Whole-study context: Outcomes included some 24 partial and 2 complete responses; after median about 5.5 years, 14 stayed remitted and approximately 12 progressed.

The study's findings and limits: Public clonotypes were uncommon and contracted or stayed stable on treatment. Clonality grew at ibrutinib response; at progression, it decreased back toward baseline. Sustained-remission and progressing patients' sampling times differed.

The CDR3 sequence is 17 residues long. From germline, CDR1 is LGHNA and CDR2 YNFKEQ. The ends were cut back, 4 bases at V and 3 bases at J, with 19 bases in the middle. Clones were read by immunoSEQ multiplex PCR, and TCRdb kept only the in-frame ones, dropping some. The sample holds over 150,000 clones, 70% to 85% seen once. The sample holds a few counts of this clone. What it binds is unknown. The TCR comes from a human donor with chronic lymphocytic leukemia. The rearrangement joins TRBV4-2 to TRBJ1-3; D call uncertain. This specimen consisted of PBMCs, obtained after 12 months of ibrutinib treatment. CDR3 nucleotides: TGTGCCAGCAGCCGGGCGGCAGCCCAGCAAGGTGGAAACACCATATATTTT. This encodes CASSRAAAQQGGNTIYF.